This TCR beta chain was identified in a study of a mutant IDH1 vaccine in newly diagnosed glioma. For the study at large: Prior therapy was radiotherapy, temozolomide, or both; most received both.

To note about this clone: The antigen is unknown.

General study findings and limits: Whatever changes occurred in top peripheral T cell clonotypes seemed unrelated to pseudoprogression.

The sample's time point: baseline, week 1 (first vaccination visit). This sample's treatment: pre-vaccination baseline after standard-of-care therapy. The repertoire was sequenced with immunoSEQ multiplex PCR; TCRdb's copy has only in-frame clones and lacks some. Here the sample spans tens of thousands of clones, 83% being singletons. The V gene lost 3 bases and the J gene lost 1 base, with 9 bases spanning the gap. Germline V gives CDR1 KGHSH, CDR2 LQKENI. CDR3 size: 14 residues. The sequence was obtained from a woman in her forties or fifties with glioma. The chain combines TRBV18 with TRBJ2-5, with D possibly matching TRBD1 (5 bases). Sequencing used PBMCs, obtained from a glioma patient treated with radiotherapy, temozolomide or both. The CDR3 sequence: CASSPDILQETQYF. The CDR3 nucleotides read TGTGCCAGCTCACCGGACATCCTCCAAGAGACCCAGTACTTC.